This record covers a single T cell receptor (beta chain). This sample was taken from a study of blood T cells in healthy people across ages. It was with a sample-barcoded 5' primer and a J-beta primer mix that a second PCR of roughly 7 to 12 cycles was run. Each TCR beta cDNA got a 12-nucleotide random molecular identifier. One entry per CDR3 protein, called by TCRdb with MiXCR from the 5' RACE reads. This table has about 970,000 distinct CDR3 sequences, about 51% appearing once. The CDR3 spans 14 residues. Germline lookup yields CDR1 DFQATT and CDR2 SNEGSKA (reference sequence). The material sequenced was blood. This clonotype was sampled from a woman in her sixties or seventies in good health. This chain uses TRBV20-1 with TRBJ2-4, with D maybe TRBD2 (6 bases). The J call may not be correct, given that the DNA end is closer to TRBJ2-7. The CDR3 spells CSASLALGNYEQYF. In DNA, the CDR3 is TGCAGTGCTAGCCTAGCGTTAGGTAACTACGAGCAGTACTTC.